These 27 T cell receptor beta chains share one sample of origin, sequenced in a study of shared clonotypes between healthy human individuals (dated by TCRdb to the early 2020s). Receptors were amplified or captured by the immunoSEQ multiplex PCR assay. This is the immuneACCESS table as TCRdb keeps it, with only in-frame sequences that have V and J called. A part of the clones is gone; compared with another copy, unresolved V genes explain less than half, and the rest is unexplained. For this sample the table gives 1 million to 1.2 million clones, of which around 77% were detected only once. Together, the top ten hold approximately 0.9% of the sample. Sample: memory CD4+ T cells from PBMCs. This sample's cell subset or site label indicates: CD45RA-negative fraction. Receptors were obtained from a man between 18 and 35 years old in good health. Some clones in this sample may be carry-over from other donors' samples.

The chain carries TRBV5-1 and TRBJ1-2; D gene unclear. V was shortened by 0 bases and J by 8 bases, with 11 bases between the two germline ends. Germline CDR1 and CDR2: SGHRS and YFSETQ. CDR3 length equals 13 residues. CDR3 in DNA: TGCGCCAGCAGCTTGGTTGGGGTGGGCGGCTACACCTTC. Translated: CASSLVGVGGYTF.

This sequence joins TRBV6-5 and TRBJ2-7, with 7 bases aligning to TRBD1. J was trimmed by 6 bases and V by 4 bases; bases with no gene match: 9. The V gene's germline CDR1 is MNHEY and CDR2 SVGAGI. CDR3 size: 14 residues. CDR3 nucleotide sequence: TGTGCCAGCAGTTCCACAAAATCAGGGGGCGAGCAGTACTTC. Its translation: CASSSTKSGGEQYF.

V gene TRBV5-1 combines with J gene TRBJ2-5, with TRBD2 identical over 16 bases. The CDR3 extends over 16 amino acids. Trimming took 4 bases from V and 5 from J; bases not matched to a gene: 5. The germline V gene has CDR1 SGHRS and CDR2 YFSETQ. CDR3 bases: TGCGCCAGCAGCATGGGACTAGCGGGAGGGTGGGAGACCCAGTACTTC. The encoded protein is CASSMGLAGGWETQYF.

The genes are TRBV14 and TRBJ1-4, with 9 positions matching TRBD1. CDR3 length: 16 amino acids. The V segment lost 1 base and the J segment 8 bases; nucleotides outside the gene matches: 8. CDR1 and CDR2 (germline): SGHDN, FVKESK. In nucleotides, the CDR3 is TGTGCCAGCAGCCAAGTACAAAGACAGGGGGGCGAAAAACTGTTTTTT. Protein product: CASSQVQRQGGEKLFF.

This clone appeared once. V usage is TRBV25-1 and J usage is TRBJ1-2; 7 bases line up with TRBD1. After removal of 3 bases from V and 4 bases from J, the junction contained 11 bases not matched to a gene. The germline gives CDR1 MGHDK, CDR2 SYGVNS. The CDR3 is 16 residues long. The CDR3 DNA reads as TGTGCCAGCAGTGATGGGACAGCCACAACCCTCTATGGCTACACCTTC. The encoded protein is CASSDGTATTLYGYTF.

The V gene is TRBV28, the J gene TRBJ1-1; D is perhaps TRBD1 (6 bases). This CDR3 has 17 residues. Trimming cost V 10 bases and J 1 base, with 25 bases left between them. Germline-derived CDR1 and CDR2 are MDHEN and SYDVKM. The CDR3 nucleotides read TGTGCCACCAGACTTCTGGGGGCCGACAGATCGAACACTGAAGCTTTCTTT. Translation: CATRLLGADRSNTEAFF. Drawing the rest from reference TRBV28 and TRBJ1-1, the complete variable domain is DVKVTQSSRYLVKRTGEKVFLECVQDMDHENMFWYRQDPGLGLRLIYFSYDVKMKEKGDIPEGYSVSREKKERFSLILESASTNQTSMYLCATRLLGADRSNTEAFFGQGTRLTVV.

The chain joins TRBV25-1 to TRBJ1-1, with no clear D. The CDR3 loop spans 15 amino acids. The V end was cut by 1 base, the J end by 2 bases, with 11 bases between. CDR1 is MGHDK and CDR2 is SYGVNS in the germline V gene. For the CDR3, the DNA is TGTGCCAGCAGTGAATTAGGAGGGATTAACACTGAAGCTTTCTTT. It codes for CASSELGGINTEAFF. The full variable domain, its missing parts supplied by reference TRBV25-1 and TRBJ1-1, is EADIYQTPRYLVIGTGKKITLECSQTMGHDKMYWYQQDPGMELHLIHYSYGVNSTEKGDLSSESTVSRIRTEHFPLTLESARPSHTSQYLCASSELGGINTEAFFGQGTRLTVV.

The chain is built from TRBV5-4 and TRBJ2-5; D is possibly TRBD2 (5 bases). The length of the CDR3 is 13 residues. Germline V gene data show CDR1 as SGHNT and CDR2 as YYREEE (reference sequence). V lost 0 bases to trimming and J lost 4 bases, with 7 bases between them. CDR3 nucleotide sequence: TGTGCCAGCAGCTTGGGGGCGGGAGAGACCCAGTACTTC. Its translation is CASSLGAGETQYF.

The V and J genes are TRBV9 and TRBJ1-2; 12 nucleotides line up with TRBD1. The germline CDR1 and CDR2 sequences are SGDLS and YYNGEE. The trim removed 0 bases at V and 7 bases at J, leaving 7 bases unmatched. The CDR3 sequence is 16 residues long. The DNA for the CDR3 is TGTGCCAGCAGCGTAGGGGGACAGGGGGCTACGGGTGGCTACACCTTC. Its protein product is CASSVGGQGATGGYTF. The full variable domain, its missing parts supplied by reference TRBV9 and TRBJ1-2, is DSGVTQTPKHLITATGQRVTLRCSPRSGDLSVYWYQQSLDQGLQFLIQYYNGEERAKGNILERFSAQQFPDLHSELNLSSLELGDSALYFCASSVGGQGATGGYTFGSGTRLTVV.

This clone was counted ten times or more. The J gene is TRBJ1-5, the V gene TRBV7-9, with no clear D. The CDR3 consists of 12 residues. CDR1 and CDR2 from the germline V gene are SEHNR and FQNEAQ (reference sequence). V dropped 4 bases and J dropped 5 bases, with 6 bases sitting between them. The CDR3 bases are TGTGCCAGCAGCTGGTTAGATCAGCCCCAGCATTTT. Amino acid sequence: CASSWLDQPQHF.

The gene calls are TRBV11-1 and TRBJ2-2, with D possibly TRBD1 on 6 matching bases. V was cut by 1 base and J by 2 bases, with 11 bases left in between. This CDR3 is 16 amino acids long. CDR1 and CDR2 (germline): SGHAT, FQDESV (reference sequence). CDR3 in amino acids: CASSLGNRANTGELFF. The CDR3 DNA reads TGTGCCAGCAGCTTAGGGAACAGGGCTAACACCGGGGAGCTGTTTTTT.

V usage is TRBV11-1 and J usage is TRBJ2-6; TRBD1 agrees at 7 bases. CDR1 is SGHAT and CDR2 is FQDESV in the germline V gene (reference sequence). The trim removed 5 bases at V and 13 bases at J, leaving 8 bases unmatched. This CDR3 spans 13 amino acids. CDR3 in amino acids: CASSLDRENVLTF. The CDR3 DNA sequence: TGTGCCAGCAGCCTAGACAGGGAGAATGTCCTGACTTTC.

Only one count was recorded for this clone. The same CDR3 also results from other DNA sequences found in this sample. The chain uses TRBV30 and TRBJ2-1; D remains unclear. Germline V lookup: CDR1 GTSNPN, CDR2 SVGIG (reference sequence). Deletions cut 0 bases from V and 4 bases from J, with 4 bases between. The CDR3 runs 12 residues. This chain's CDR3 is CAWSVRYNEQFF. CDR3 in DNA: TGTGCCTGGAGTGTCCGGTACAATGAGCAGTTCTTC.

The chain combines TRBV2 with TRBJ2-2; 11 nucleotides align to TRBD2. In germline, CDR1 is SNHLY, CDR2 FYNNEI. This CDR3 has 14 amino acids. The V and J ends lost 8 bases and 5 bases, in that order; junction bases with no gene match: 4. For the CDR3, the DNA is TGTGCCAGCGAGAGGACTAGCGGGACCGGGGAGCTGTTTTTT. Residues: CASERTSGTGELFF.

This clone showed up just a few times. The genes are TRBV5-4 and TRBJ2-7, with D unresolved. The length of the CDR3 is 14 residues. Trimming shortened V by 1 base and J by 2 bases, and 10 bases separated the two germline ends. Germline V gene sequence: CDR1 SGHNT, CDR2 YYREEE (reference sequence). The CDR3 region is CASSLSAYPYEQYF. The CDR3 DNA reads as TGTGCCAGCAGCTTGTCAGCGTACCCCTACGAGCAGTACTTC.

V and J are TRBV15 and TRBJ2-1; 8 bases are a match to TRBD2. From germline, CDR1 is LNHNV and CDR2 YYDKDF (reference sequence). This CDR3 has 16 residues. The junction had 6 bases not matched to a gene; V was cut back by 1 base and J by 4 bases. CDR3 protein: CATSRGYGGGYNEQFF. DNA of the CDR3: TGTGCCACCAGCAGAGGGTACGGCGGGGGGTACAATGAGCAGTTCTTC.

The V call is TRBV28, the J call TRBJ1-2; unclear D gene. Germline CDR1 is MDHEN and CDR2 is SYDVKM. There are 12 residues in the CDR3. V lost 2 bases and J lost 8, with 9 bases in between. The CDR3 sequence is CASSLGVVGYTF. The CDR3 DNA sequence: TGTGCCAGCAGTTTAGGAGTCGTCGGCTACACCTTC.

This chain connects TRBV19 to TRBJ1-1; no firm D call. CDR1 LNHDA and CDR2 SQIVND come from the germline V gene (reference sequence). The ends were cut back, 4 bases at V and 0 bases at J, with 9 bases in the middle. CDR3 size: 14 residues. CDR3 sequence reads: CASSTGYMNTEAFF. In nucleotides, the CDR3 is TGTGCCAGTAGTACGGGATACATGAACACTGAAGCTTTCTTT.

In its sample, this clone was seen once. V and J are TRBV30 and TRBJ2-2; D is undetermined. V was cut by 8 bases and J by 5 bases, with 9 bases left in between. The CDR3 has 11 residues. Germline V lookup: CDR1 GTSNPN, CDR2 SVGIG (reference sequence). CDR3 protein: CAVFVTGELFF. The CDR3 DNA reads TGTGCCGTGTTCGTAACCGGGGAGCTGTTTTTT.

This clone has just one count. The V and J genes are TRBV5-1 and TRBJ2-5; D is possibly TRBD1 (6 bases). Per germline, CDR1 SGHRS and CDR2 YFSETQ. CDR3 size: 14 residues. V was clipped by 4 bases and J by 2 bases, with 12 bases between them. The DNA of the CDR3 is TGCGCCAGCAGCCCGGACAGACAACAAGAGACCCAGTACTTC. Its protein is CASSPDRQQETQYF. The complete variable domain, with remaining parts taken from reference TRBV5-1 and TRBJ2-5, reads KAGVTQTPRYLIKTRGQQVTLSCSPISGHRSVSWYQQTPGQGLQFLFEYFSETQRNKGNFPGRFSGRQFSNSRSEMNVSTLELGDSALYLCASSPDRQQETQYFGPGTRLLVL.

In this sample, this clone turned up many times. This chain joins TRBV6-1 and TRBJ2-7, with 9 bases matching TRBD2. Unmatched junction bases numbered 8, after V lost 4 bases and J lost 1 base. This CDR3 comprises 16 residues. Germline V lookup: CDR1 MNHNS, CDR2 SASEGT. The CDR3 protein is CASSAAGTSSSYEQYF. The CDR3 bases are TGTGCCAGCAGTGCAGCCGGGACTAGCTCTTCCTACGAGCAGTACTTC.

This chain uses TRBV5-1 with TRBJ2-1; the D gene is possibly TRBD2 (7 bases). This CDR3 region has 12 residues. Germline V gene lookup returns CDR1 SGHRS and CDR2 YFSETQ. Trimming took off 3 bases at V and 8 bases at J, with 9 bases between the two ends. CDR3 amino acids: CASSSGGHEQFF. CDR3 nucleotides: TGCGCCAGCAGCTCGGGGGGCCATGAGCAGTTCTTC.

The chain uses TRBV27 and TRBJ2-5, with 10 bases identical to TRBD2. Judging by the DNA end, TRBJ2-7 fits better; the J call may be wrong. CDR3 length: 17 amino acids. From germline, CDR1 is MNHEY and CDR2 SMNVEV (reference sequence). CDR3 amino acids: CASSLRLAGVSTYEQYF. DNA for the CDR3: TGTGCCAGCAGTTTAAGGCTAGCGGGAGTATCCACCTACGAGCAGTACTTC.

This clone was seen at least ten times. The CDR3 spells CASSVAAGEVYGYTF. CDR3 sequence (DNA): TGTGCCAGCAGCGTAGCGGCAGGGGAGGTCTATGGCTACACCTTC. The chain has TRBV9 and TRBJ1-2; TRBD1 is a possible D gene (6 bases). Germline CDR1 and CDR2: SGDLS and YYNGEE. CDR3 size: 15 residues. Trimming removed 0 bases at V and 4 bases at J, with 13 bases between.

The V call is TRBV5-6, the J call TRBJ2-2; D perhaps matches TRBD1 (5 bases). The ends were cut back, 5 bases at V and 2 bases at J, with 13 bases in the middle. The CDR3 totals 15 residues. Germline CDR1 reads SGHDT; CDR2 reads YYEEEE. In DNA form, the CDR3 reads TGTGCCAGCAGTAACCCAGGGCGCAACACCGGGGAGCTGTTTTTT. Encoded protein: CASSNPGRNTGELFF.

The chain uses TRBV4-2 and TRBJ1-4; D ambiguous. V lost 1 base to trimming and J lost 2 bases, with 8 bases between them. Germline CDR1 and CDR2: LGHNA and YNFKEQ. This CDR3 region has 15 residues. The CDR3 here is CASSQVIATNEKLFF. Written as DNA, the CDR3 is TGTGCCAGCAGCCAAGTCATAGCTACTAATGAAAAACTGTTTTTT.

This clone was detected once. The gene calls are TRBV5-6 and TRBJ2-5, with a possible D match to TRBD2 (5 bases). The V end lost 4 bases, the J end lost 7 bases, and 20 bases lay between the germline ends. This CDR3 is 15 amino acids long. Germline values: CDR1 SGHDT, CDR2 YYEEEE. In nucleotides, the CDR3 is TGTGCCAGCAGCCCTCCCGGTAGTCTCGGAGGGACCCAGTACTTC. Translated: CASSPPGSLGGTQYF.